The next 23 T cell receptor beta chains were all read from a single sample in a study of blood T cell repertoires in COVID-19. Some clones are missing from TCRdb's copy, which holds only in-frame ones; the method was immunoSEQ multiplex PCR. The data hold fewer than 400,000 clones, with 85% observed a single time. Sample: PBMCs or T cells enriched from blood (not recorded which). The source of these receptors is a woman aged 25 to 39 who had been exposed to COVID-19.

This chain links TRBV11-2 with TRBJ1-1, with TRBD1 matching 8 bases. CDR1 is SGHAT and CDR2 is FQNNGV in the germline V gene. V trimming: 4 bases; J trimming: 1 base; junction bases outside the gene matches: 2. The CDR3 is made up of 14 amino acids. The CDR3: CASSSDRANTEAFF. CDR3 bases: TGTGCCAGCAGCTCGGACAGGGCGAACACTGAAGCTTTCTTT. Filled out from reference TRBV11-2 and TRBJ1-1, the complete variable domain reads EAGVAQSPRYKIIEKRQSVAFWCNPISGHATLYWYQQILGQGPKLLIQFQNNGVVDDSQLPKDRFSAERLKGVDSTLKIQPAKLEDSAVYLCASSSDRANTEAFFGQGTRLTVV.

V gene TRBV2 combines with J gene TRBJ2-7; 16 bases are shared with TRBD2. Germline CDR1 is SNHLY and CDR2 is FYNNEI. The J segment lost 6 bases and the V segment lost 4 bases, leaving 6 bases of the junction unmatched. This CDR3 contains 16 residues. CDR3 sequence: CASSGGLAGGSGEQYF. CDR3 DNA: TGTGCCAGCAGTGGGGGACTAGCGGGAGGGTCGGGCGAGCAGTACTTC.

The chain employs TRBV2 and TRBJ1-1, with a weak D call TRBD1 (5 bases). Germline V gives CDR1 SNHLY, CDR2 FYNNEI. The CDR3 length is 17 residues. Trimming removed 7 bases at V and 0 bases at J, with 21 bases between. The CDR3 region has the DNA TGTGCCAGCACCGAGCGGGCAGGGTCGCACTTGAACACTGAAGCTTTCTTT. The encoded protein is CASTERAGSHLNTEAFF.

The V call is TRBV19, the J call TRBJ1-2; a possible D gene is TRBD1 (6 bases). Germline V gives CDR1 LNHDA, CDR2 SQIVND (reference sequence). The CDR3 runs 15 residues. Trimming stripped 4 bases from V and 0 bases from J, with 12 bases between. This CDR3 is CASSTGQSANYGYTF. The CDR3 DNA reads TGTGCCAGTAGTACCGGACAGAGCGCTAACTATGGCTACACCTTC.

The chain combines TRBV7-2 with TRBJ2-7; 7 bases agree with TRBD1. Germline V gene sequence: CDR1 SGHTA, CDR2 FQGNSA. V dropped 1 base and J dropped 3; count of bases not matched to a gene: 9. CDR3 size: 16 residues. The CDR3 loop reads CASSLVDRVDYYEQYF. CDR3 DNA sequence: TGTGCCAGCAGCTTAGTTGACAGGGTGGATTACTACGAGCAGTACTTC.

The chain employs TRBV15 and TRBJ2-3; 10 positions match TRBD2. Germline CDR1 LNHNV, CDR2 YYDKDF (reference sequence). J was trimmed by 0 bases and V by 0 bases; bases with no gene match: 15. This CDR3 region has 21 residues. The CDR3 spells CATSREVFPDGLADSTDTQYF. The CDR3 nucleotides read TGTGCCACCAGCAGAGAAGTCTTCCCTGACGGACTAGCGGATAGCACAGATACGCAGTATTTT.

The chain has TRBV6-1 and TRBJ2-5; tentatively, D is TRBD1 (5 bases). The CDR3 has 16 amino acids. V lost 2 bases and J 4 bases, leaving 17 bases between the germline ends. Germline V gene data show CDR1 as MNHNS and CDR2 as SASEGT. The CDR3 nucleotides read TGTGCCAGCAGTGAACGCAGGGCTGGGCAACGAGAGACCCAGTACTTC. The encoded protein is CASSERRAGQRETQYF.

The chain uses TRBV3-1 (or the pseudogene TRBV3-2) and TRBJ2-7; TRBD2 matches 13 bases. Germline CDR1 reads LGHDT; CDR2 reads YNNKEL (reference sequence). The CDR3 spans 16 residues. Losses at the gene ends were 2 bases for V and 6 bases for J; bases not matched to a gene: 7. CDR3 sequence (DNA): TGTGCCAGCAGCCAACTTCGGACTAGCGGGAGTAGCGAGCAGTACTTC. Protein product: CASSQLRTSGSSEQYF.

The J gene is TRBJ1-1, the V gene TRBV19; tentative D call: TRBD1 (5 bases). Germline CDR1 is LNHDA and CDR2 is SQIVND (reference sequence). The V gene lost 6 bases and the J gene lost 0 bases, with 23 bases spanning the gap. CDR3 length equals 18 residues. DNA of the CDR3: TGTGCCAGTAGGTCAGGGTACGAACCACTAAATATGAACACTGAAGCTTTCTTT. It encodes CASRSGYEPLNMNTEAFF.

V usage is TRBV9 and J usage is TRBJ2-5; TRBD2 matches 12 bases. The CDR3 has 16 amino acids. From germline, CDR1 is SGDLS and CDR2 YYNGEE. The V gene end was trimmed by 0 bases and the J gene end by 6 bases; junction bases not matched to a gene: 6. The CDR3 reads CASSVEASGGAKTQYF. CDR3 bases: TGTGCCAGCAGCGTAGAGGCTAGCGGGGGGGCGAAGACCCAGTACTTC.

The genes are TRBV28 and TRBJ2-3, with D possibly being TRBD2 (7 bases). There are 13 residues in the CDR3. From germline, CDR1 is MDHEN and CDR2 SYDVKM. The V gene lost 8 bases and the J gene lost 2 bases, with 11 bases spanning the gap. CDR3 amino acids: CASGEGVTDTQYF. The CDR3 DNA follows: TGTGCCAGCGGGGAGGGGGTCACAGATACGCAGTATTTT.

The CDR3 is CASRADQPQHF. In nucleotides, the CDR3 is TGTGCCAGCAGGGCAGATCAGCCCCAGCATTTT. The chain employs TRBV6-5 and TRBJ1-5; D is unclear. Trimming took 6 bases from V and 5 from J, leaving 5 bases between them. Per germline, CDR1 MNHEY and CDR2 SVGAGI. The CDR3 covers 11 residues.

Only one count was recorded for this clone. This chain connects TRBV7-3 to TRBJ2-1, with TRBD1 matching 10 bases. V was pared by 3 bases and J by 8 bases, with 1 base of the junction left unmatched. Germline values: CDR1 SGHTA, CDR2 FQGTGA. The CDR3 has 13 amino acids. The CDR3 spells CASSFGTGDEQFF. In DNA, the CDR3 is TGTGCCAGCAGCTTCGGGACAGGGGATGAGCAGTTCTTC.

This clone came up once. V and J are TRBV7-9 and TRBJ2-3; TRBD1 aligns across 8 bases. The germline CDR1 and CDR2 sequences are SEHNR and FQNEAQ (reference sequence). V lost 4 bases to trimming and J lost 2 bases; unmatched junction nucleotides: 8. The length of the CDR3 is 16 residues. In DNA, the CDR3 is TGTGCCAGCAGCTACCCGACAGGGGCAAACACAGATACGCAGTATTTT. Its protein product is CASSYPTGANTDTQYF.

A single count supports this clone. The rearrangement joins TRBV18 to TRBJ1-2; 9 bases are shared with TRBD1. After removal of 3 bases from V and 7 bases from J, the junction contained 6 bases not matched to a gene. Germline values: CDR1 KGHSH, CDR2 LQKENI. The CDR3 has 14 residues. In DNA, the CDR3 is TGTGCCAGCTCACCCCCCGGGACAGGGAGTGGCTACACCTTC. It specifies CASSPPGTGSGYTF.

The chain employs TRBV28 and TRBJ1-5, with 8 positions matching TRBD1. This CDR3 region has 17 residues. The V gene's germline CDR1 is MDHEN and CDR2 SYDVKM. The J segment lost 4 bases and the V segment lost 5 bases, leaving 13 bases of the junction unmatched. CDR3 coding DNA: TGTGCCAGCAGTACCTGGACAGGGAACTTAAAAAATCAGCCCCAGCATTTT. It codes for CASSTWTGNLKNQPQHF. The full variable domain, in which reference TRBV28 and TRBJ1-5 provide the parts outside the CDR3, is DVKVTQSSRYLVKRTGEKVFLECVQDMDHENMFWYRQDPGLGLRLIYFSYDVKMKEKGDIPEGYSVSREKKERFSLILESASTNQTSMYLCASSTWTGNLKNQPQHFGDGTRLSIL.

The chain links TRBV4-3 to TRBJ1-2; a possible D gene is TRBD1 (5 bases). Germline values: CDR1 LGHNA, CDR2 YSLEER. Trimming removed 6 bases at V and 5 bases at J, with 19 bases between. The CDR3 consists of 15 residues. The CDR3 sequence: CASSTSKFRGYGYTF. Written as DNA, the CDR3 is TGCGCCAGCAGTACTTCAAAATTTAGGGGATATGGCTACACCTTC.

The chain couples TRBV19 to TRBJ2-5; 7 bases line up with TRBD1. Germline CDR1 and CDR2: LNHDA and SQIVND (reference sequence). The ends lost 5 bases at V and 2 bases at J; junction bases unmatched: 2. This CDR3 contains 13 residues. The CDR3 reads CASSRDSQETQYF. As DNA, the CDR3 is TGTGCCAGTAGTCGGGACAGTCAAGAGACCCAGTACTTC.

This chain uses TRBV30 with TRBJ1-2; D ambiguous. Germline V CDR1 and CDR2: GTSNPN, SVGIG (reference sequence). V was trimmed by 2 bases and J by 8 bases, leaving 21 bases between them. The CDR3 has 15 residues. The CDR3 sequence: CAWSPRIKSPRGYTF. CDR3 in DNA: TGTGCCTGGAGTCCCCGCATTAAGTCCCCGCGAGGCTACACCTTC.

The CDR3 DNA reads as TGTGCCAGCAGCCCGGGACAGGGGTTCGAGCAGTACTTC. Translated: CASSPGQGFEQYF. The V call is TRBV5-4, the J call TRBJ2-7; 10 bases are a match to TRBD1. The CDR3 spans 13 residues. CDR1 SGHNT and CDR2 YYREEE come from the germline V gene (reference sequence). J gave up 6 bases and V 4 bases, and 4 bases lay outside the gene matches.

The chain carries TRBV5-6 and TRBJ1-2; D not certain. CDR3 size: 14 residues. V was cut by 5 bases and J by 0 bases, with 11 bases left in between. The germline V gene encodes CDR1 SGHDT and CDR2 YYEEEE. The CDR3 region has the DNA TGTGCCAGCAGTCAACTGAGGTCTAACTATGGCTACACCTTC. It codes for CASSQLRSNYGYTF.

CDR3 in DNA: TGTGCCACCAGTGATGTGATCGGGGAGACCCAGTACTTC. Translated, it gives CATSDVIGETQYF. The chain uses TRBV24-1 and TRBJ2-5; the D is unclear. This CDR3 has 13 residues. The V gene lost 3 bases and the J gene lost 5 bases, with 9 bases spanning the gap. Germline assignment: CDR1 KGHDR and CDR2 SFDVKD.

V is TRBV30 and J is TRBJ2-2, with unresolved D. The germline gives CDR1 GTSNPN, CDR2 SVGIG (reference sequence). Trimming shortened V by 0 bases and J by 1 base, and 12 bases separated the two germline ends. The CDR3 sequence is 16 residues long. The DNA of the CDR3 is TGTGCCTGGAGTGTATGGCGGTTAAGGAACACCGGGGAGCTGTTTTTT. Its translation: CAWSVWRLRNTGELFF.